This passage covers 12 T cell receptor beta chains from one sample sequenced in a study of cytomegalovirus exposure and HLA in healthy donors. 60 Vbeta and 13 Jbeta primers were used in PCR. Sequenced by immunoSEQ multiplex PCR; TCRdb stores in-frame clones only, minus some. Among about 180,000 clones listed, around four fifths were seen once. Sequencing used PBMCs. These receptors all come from a man aged 18 to 29 in good health and CMV-seronegative.

The chain joins TRBV6-5 to TRBJ1-5; D is undetermined. V was pared by 3 bases and J by 0 bases, with 9 bases between. The CDR3 length is 15 residues. CDR1 MNHEY and CDR2 SVGAGI come from the germline V gene. The CDR3 region has the DNA TGTGCCAGCAGTTATAATCAGTATAGCAATCAGCCCCAGCATTTT. Translated: CASSYNQYSNQPQHF.

The rearrangement links TRBV30 to TRBJ2-1, with 10 bases aligning to TRBD2. The CDR3 length is 15 residues. Germline V CDR1 and CDR2: GTSNPN, SVGIG (reference sequence). The V segment lost 0 bases and the J segment 3 bases; nucleotides outside the gene matches: 2. DNA for the CDR3: TGTGCCTGGAGTGTAGTAGCGGGGGGCTACAATGAGCAGTTCTTC. Translated: CAWSVVAGGYNEQFF.

This clone was observed once. This rearrangement joins TRBV19 to TRBJ2-2; D perhaps matches TRBD2 (5 bases). CDR3 size: 15 residues. Germline V gene lookup returns CDR1 LNHDA and CDR2 SQIVND (reference sequence). Trimming shortened V by 8 bases and J by 1 base, and 14 bases separated the two germline ends. CDR3 sequence: CASSNPGKNTGELFF. CDR3 nucleotide sequence: TGTGCCAGTTCCAACCCCGGGAAGAACACCGGGGAGCTGTTTTTT.

The chain carries TRBV4-3 and TRBJ2-3; a possible D gene is TRBD1 (6 bases). Germline V CDR1 and CDR2: LGHNA, YSLEER. CDR3 length equals 14 residues. With 1 base removed from V and 3 bases from J, the gap between germline ends came to 8 bases. CDR3 nucleotide sequence: TGCGCCAGCAGCCAAGTGGGGGCAACAGATACGCAGTATTTT. Translated: CASSQVGATDTQYF.

This rearrangement joins TRBV19 to TRBJ2-3; 12 positions match TRBD2. Germline CDR1 and CDR2: LNHDA and SQIVND (reference sequence). V gave up 4 bases and J gave up 2 bases; unmatched junction bases: 4. There are 16 residues in the CDR3. The CDR3 bases are TGTGCCAGTAGTACGCCTAGCGGGAGGGCCACAGATACGCAGTATTTT. Its protein product is CASSTPSGRATDTQYF.

This clone was observed a handful of times. The chain uses TRBV29-1 and TRBJ2-7, with D maybe TRBD1 (5 bases). CDR3 length: 10 amino acids. Between the trimmed V and J ends, which lost 5 bases and 9 bases, there was a span of 11 bases. CDR1 is SQVTM and CDR2 is ANQGSEA in the germline V gene. The DNA of the CDR3 is TGCAGCGTTCTAGGGGCTGGGCAGTACTTC. This gives the protein CSVLGAGQYF.

The genes are TRBV15 and TRBJ2-2; TRBD2 matches at 14 bases. V lost 1 base and J lost 7; bases outside the gene matches: 5. The CDR3 is 17 residues long. Germline V gene lookup returns CDR1 LNHNV and CDR2 YYDKDF (reference sequence). The DNA of the CDR3 is TGTGCCACCAGCAGAGGACTAGCGGGGGGGAGTAGCGGGGAGCTGTTTTTT. It is translated as CATSRGLAGGSSGELFF.

CDR3 DNA sequence: TGTGCCAGCTCCCGGGACACTGGCGGCTCTGGAAACACCATATATTTT. It translates to CASSRDTGGSGNTIYF. The chain carries TRBV18 and TRBJ1-3; tentative D call: TRBD1 (6 bases). Germline V gene sequence: CDR1 KGHSH, CDR2 LQKENI. Trimming removed 6 bases at V and 0 bases at J, with 15 bases between. CDR3 length: 16 amino acids. Full variable domain (missing parts from reference TRBV18 and TRBJ1-3): NAGVMQNPRHLVRRRGQEARLRCSPMKGHSHVYWYRQLPEEGLKFMVYLQKENIIDESGMPKERFSAEFPKEGPSILRIQQVVRGDSAAYFCASSRDTGGSGNTIYFGEGSWLTVV.

This rearrangement joins TRBV18 to TRBJ1-5; D ambiguous. Trimming stripped 3 bases from V and 7 bases from J, with 10 bases between. This CDR3 region has 13 residues. CDR1 and CDR2 from the germline V gene are KGHSH and LQKENI. The CDR3 protein is CASSPGTGQPQHF. DNA for the CDR3: TGTGCCAGCTCACCGGGCACTGGGCAGCCCCAGCATTTT.

The sample holds one count of this clone. The rearrangement uses TRBV13 and TRBJ2-7; maybe TRBD2 (5 bases). Deletions cut 6 bases from V and 0 bases from J, with 9 bases between. Per the germline V gene, CDR1 is PRHDT and CDR2 is FYEKMQ (reference sequence). The CDR3 extends over 13 amino acids. The CDR3 nucleotides read TGTGCCAGCAGTAGAGGGTCCTCCTACGAGCAGTACTTC. This translates into CASSRGSSYEQYF.

The V gene is TRBV30, the J gene TRBJ1-2; D might be TRBD1 (6 bases). The CDR3 totals 13 residues. With 1 base removed from V and 5 bases from J, the gap between germline ends came to 11 bases. Germline V gene sequence: CDR1 GTSNPN, CDR2 SVGIG (reference sequence). For the CDR3, the DNA is TGTGCCTGGAGTGAGTACAGGGCTTATGGCTACACCTTC. It yields the protein CAWSEYRAYGYTF. The variable domain in full, completed from reference TRBV30 and TRBJ1-2, reads SQTIHQWPATLVQPVGSPLSLECTVEGTSNPNLYWYRQAAGRGLQLLFYSVGIGQISSEVPQNLSASRPQDRQFILSSKKLLLSDSGFYLCAWSEYRAYGYTFGSGTRLTVV.

This rearrangement joins TRBV7-9 to TRBJ1-1, with D possibly being TRBD1 (5 bases). V was cut by 2 bases and J by 3 bases, with 16 bases left in between. The CDR3 has 16 amino acids. Germline V gene sequence: CDR1 SEHNR, CDR2 FQNEAQ (reference sequence). The CDR3 is CASSLLTEKGYTEAFF. The CDR3 region has the DNA TGTGCCAGCAGCTTACTGACAGAAAAGGGGTACACTGAAGCTTTCTTT.